This T cell receptor (beta chain) was identified during a study of beta chain features in type 1 diabetes. Sorted cells reached over 95% purity in every population. In regard to this clone: Its antigen is still unknown.

The CDR3 is 13 amino acids. CDR1 and CDR2 (germline): MNHNY, SVGAGI (reference sequence). Trimming removed 8 bases at V and 0 bases at J, with 10 bases between. The isolated RNA, all of it, was reverse transcribed, so expressed TCRB transcripts were what got sequenced. Data came from immunoSEQ multiplex PCR; TCRdb stores just in-frame clones and leaves some out. In the table there are a few hundred thousand clones, about 10% of which are singletons. General study points: Unsettled here was the matter of whether HLA type influences TCRB rearrangement. TCRB CDR3s from Type 1 diabetes patients were moderately but significantly shorter in all four CD4+ subsets. Comparison showed that naive, central memory and Treg TCRB repertoires appeared more similar among patients than among healthy donors.

The genes are TRBV6-6 and TRBJ1-1, with D uncertain. The TCR originated in a young man with type 1 diabetes. Sequencing was carried out using central memory CD4+ T cells from blood. CDR3 nucleotide sequence: TGTGCCAGCCATAAGTCCATGAACACTGAAGCTTTCTTT. It translates to CASHKSMNTEAFF.